This paragraph covers one TCR beta chain sequence. Its antigen is still unknown. The data were obtained in a study of post-analysis software for immune sequencing data. Study in general: The patients showed relapsing-remitting, secondary progressive and progressive-relapsing multiple sclerosis courses.

Study-level points and caveats: Strong co-clustering by F measure linked samples that shared a preparation batch. A handful of TRBV segments (TRBV5-6, TRBV5-1 and TRBV20-1 among them) occurred more frequently in patients than in controls.

This CDR3 is built from 14 residues. Trimming cost V 6 bases and J 0 bases, with 14 bases left between them. Germline assignment: CDR1 DFQATT and CDR2 SNEGSKA (reference sequence). Sequencing libraries made from TCR beta cDNA carried unique molecular identifiers. Some 500,000 cDNA molecules were obtained per 1 to 10 million input T cells. Each CDR3 protein gets one entry after TCRdb re-called the PCR reads with MiXCR. The repertoire includes about 770,000 distinct CDR3 sequences, around 45% of them detected once, and roughly 4.4% sits in the top ten. The receptor comes from a girl aged 5 to 17 with multiple sclerosis. The sample taken for sequencing was blood. V usage is TRBV20-1 and J usage is TRBJ1-1; D gene unclear. Here the CDR3 DNA reads TGCAGTGCCCCCGCGGACGGACTGAACACTGAAGCTTTCTTT. This encodes CSAPADGLNTEAFF.